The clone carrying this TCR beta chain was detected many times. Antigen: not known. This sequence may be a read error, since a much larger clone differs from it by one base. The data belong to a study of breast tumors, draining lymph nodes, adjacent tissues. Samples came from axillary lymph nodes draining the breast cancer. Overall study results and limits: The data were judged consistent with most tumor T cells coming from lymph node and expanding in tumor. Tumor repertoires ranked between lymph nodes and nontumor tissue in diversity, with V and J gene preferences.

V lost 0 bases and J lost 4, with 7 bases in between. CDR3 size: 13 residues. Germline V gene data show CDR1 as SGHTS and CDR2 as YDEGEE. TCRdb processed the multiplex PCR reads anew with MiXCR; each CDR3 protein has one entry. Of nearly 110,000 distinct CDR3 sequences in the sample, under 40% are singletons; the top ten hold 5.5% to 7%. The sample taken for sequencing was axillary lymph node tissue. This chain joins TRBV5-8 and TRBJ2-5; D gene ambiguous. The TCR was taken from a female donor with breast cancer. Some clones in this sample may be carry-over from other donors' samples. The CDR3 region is CASSLASAETQYF. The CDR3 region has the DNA TGTGCCAGCAGCTTGGCTAGTGCAGAGACCCAGTACTTC.